A single sample gave rise to the 32 T cell receptor beta chains below, sequenced in a study of shared clonotypes between healthy human individuals. Profiled with immunoSEQ multiplex PCR; TCRdb holds only in-frame clones, not every one. The repertoire holds under 2,000,000 clones, approximately 94% seen once, with 1% to 1.5% in the top ten. Naive CD8 cells were CD45RO-negative, positively selected for CCR7, excluding terminally differentiated effector memory CD45RA+ cells. The sequencing input was naive CD8+ T cells sorted from blood. The receptors were sampled from a young man in good health.

Turning to this clone: The sample carries other DNA sequences with the same CDR3. The chain has TRBV15 and TRBJ2-7; 7 bases are shared with TRBD2. The CDR3 length is 13 residues. Germline V gives CDR1 LNHNV, CDR2 YYDKDF (reference sequence). Trimming cost V 0 bases and J 5 bases; bases outside gene matches: 1. The CDR3 loop reads CATSRDLADEQYF. CDR3 coding DNA: TGTGCCACCAGCAGAGATCTAGCGGACGAGCAGTACTTC.

V usage is TRBV9 and J usage is TRBJ1-3; D not certain. CDR1 SGDLS and CDR2 YYNGEE come from the germline V gene. This CDR3 has 15 amino acids. Deletions cut 3 bases from V and 1 base from J, with 11 bases between. CDR3 region: CASSGSQVSGNTIYF. CDR3 in DNA: TGTGCCAGCAGCGGAAGCCAGGTATCTGGAAACACCATATATTTT.

This chain joins TRBV28 and TRBJ1-2; 11 positions agree with TRBD1. Germline CDR1 MDHEN, CDR2 SYDVKM. The J segment lost 6 bases and the V segment lost 6 bases, leaving 21 bases of the junction unmatched. The CDR3 is 19 residues long. The CDR3 is CASRIWSGTGGYLDHGYTF. The CDR3 DNA sequence: TGTGCCAGCAGGATATGGAGCGGGACAGGGGGGTATTTGGACCATGGCTACACCTTC.

The genes are TRBV11-3 and TRBJ2-7; unclear D gene. CDR3 length equals 15 residues. V gave up 1 base and J gave up 4 bases, with 14 bases separating them. Germline-derived CDR1 and CDR2 are SGHNT and YENEEA. Here the CDR3 DNA reads TGTGCCAGCAGCTTAGGCTTCGGACCATCTTACGAGCAGTACTTC. Protein product: CASSLGFGPSYEQYF.

The chain joins TRBV7-6 to TRBJ1-4, with no clear D. Trimming removed 1 base at V and 6 bases at J, with 9 bases between. Germline CDR1 is SGHVS and CDR2 is FNYEAQ. The CDR3 spans 14 residues. The CDR3 loop reads CASSLGAFDEKLFF. The CDR3 nucleotides read TGTGCCAGCAGCTTAGGTGCGTTCGATGAAAAACTGTTTTTT.

The chain recombines TRBV27 with TRBJ2-2; 7 bases match TRBD1. Trimming removed 6 bases from V and 1 base from J; junction bases left unmatched: 5. Per the germline V gene, CDR1 is MNHEY and CDR2 is SMNVEV (reference sequence). The CDR3 has 15 amino acids. CDR3 coding DNA: TGTGCCAGCAGGGATCGACAGGGGAACACCGGGGAGCTGTTTTTT. It translates to CASRDRQGNTGELFF.

In its sample, this clone was seen once. Other DNA sequences in the sample encode the same CDR3. The V gene is TRBV19, the J gene TRBJ2-7; the match to TRBD2 covers 10 bases. This CDR3 is 15 amino acids long. Per germline, CDR1 LNHDA and CDR2 SQIVND (reference sequence). V was clipped by 3 bases and J by 4 bases; unmatched bases: 6. CDR3 protein: CASSIGLAEKYEQYF. CDR3 coding DNA: TGTGCCAGTAGTATCGGACTAGCGGAAAAGTACGAGCAGTACTTC.

The J gene is TRBJ1-4, the V gene TRBV29-1, with TRBD1 matching over 7 bases. Germline trimming cut 4 bases from V and 7 bases from J; bases unmatched to any gene: 12. There are 15 residues in the CDR3. CDR1 is SQVTM, CDR2 ANQGSEA, per germline. The CDR3 region is CSVAWDSSLGEKLFF. For the CDR3, the DNA is TGCAGCGTTGCCTGGGACAGTTCCTTGGGTGAAAAACTGTTTTTT.

This rearrangement joins TRBV2 to TRBJ2-3; D might be TRBD2 (5 bases). V was clipped by 2 bases and J by 3 bases, with 12 bases between them. CDR1 is SNHLY and CDR2 is FYNNEI in the germline V gene. The CDR3 spans 15 residues. The CDR3 protein is CASSEMRVETDTQYF. CDR3 DNA sequence: TGTGCCAGCAGTGAAATGCGGGTGGAAACAGATACGCAGTATTTT.

V and J are TRBV6-1 and TRBJ1-2, with TRBD1 matching over 7 bases. CDR3 length: 19 amino acids. J gave up 8 bases and V 2 bases, and 23 bases lay outside the gene matches. Germline V gives CDR1 MNHNS, CDR2 SASEGT. In nucleotides, the CDR3 is TGTGCCAGCAGTGAATGGGACCTAACAGGGGATCTTAGTTCAGGGGGCTACACCTTC. Amino acids: CASSEWDLTGDLSSGGYTF.

The rearrangement joins TRBV5-6 to TRBJ1-3; TRBD1 might be the D (5 bases). Trimming left V 3 bases short and J 4 bases short, with 8 bases between. Per germline, CDR1 SGHDT and CDR2 YYEEEE. The CDR3 runs 13 residues. In DNA, the CDR3 is TGTGCCAGCAGCTCCGACAGCGGAAACACCATATATTTT. It encodes CASSSDSGNTIYF.

The gene calls are TRBV6-5 and TRBJ1-2; no firm D call. The CDR3 is 13 residues long. From germline, CDR1 is MNHEY and CDR2 SVGAGI. V was trimmed by 4 bases and J by 8 bases, leaving 14 bases between them. The CDR3 is CASSLSAGLGYTF. CDR3 sequence (DNA): TGTGCCAGCAGTTTGAGCGCGGGATTGGGCTACACCTTC.

The chain carries TRBV30 and TRBJ2-1; 9 bases are shared with TRBD1. V shed 7 bases, J shed 5 bases, and the junction held 3 bases outside the gene matches. The germline gives CDR1 GTSNPN, CDR2 SVGIG (reference sequence). The CDR3 has 12 amino acids. In DNA form, the CDR3 reads TGTGCCTTACAGGGGGCGGACAATGAGCAGTTCTTC. This translates into CALQGADNEQFF.

The chain is built from TRBV10-2 and TRBJ2-1, with 7 positions matching TRBD2. CDR3 length: 16 residues. Trimming at V came to 0 bases and at J to 4 bases, leaving 6 bases not matched to a gene. CDR1 and CDR2 (germline): WSHSY, SAAADI. CDR3 sequence reads: CASSESGRGVYNEQFF. CDR3 nucleotides: TGCGCCAGCAGTGAGTCGGGTCGGGGGGTTTACAATGAGCAGTTCTTC.

The chain uses TRBV27 and TRBJ1-1; 11 nucleotides match TRBD1. Per germline, CDR1 MNHEY and CDR2 SMNVEV (reference sequence). The CDR3 contains 14 residues. J was trimmed by 4 bases and V by 5 bases; bases with no gene match: 3. CDR3 bases: TGTGCCAGCAGTACCGGGACAGGGGGCACTGAAGCTTTCTTT. Amino acid sequence: CASSTGTGGTEAFF.

The V gene is TRBV5-6, the J gene TRBJ2-7; a weak D match, TRBD2 (5 bases). Germline CDR1 is SGHDT and CDR2 is YYEEEE. V shed 5 bases and J shed 2 bases, with 17 bases lying between them. CDR3 length: 15 residues. CDR3 sequence: CASSPWESGAYEQYF. CDR3 nucleotides: TGTGCCAGCAGTCCCTGGGAGTCAGGAGCCTACGAGCAGTACTTC.

This sequence joins TRBV10-2 and TRBJ2-1, with D perhaps TRBD2 (5 bases). The CDR3 consists of 15 residues. Per the germline V gene, CDR1 is WSHSY and CDR2 is SAAADI. The V end was cut by 8 bases, the J end by 0 bases, with 14 bases between. Here the CDR3 reads CASLSEGNSYNEQFF. The DNA for the CDR3 is TGCGCCAGCTTATCCGAGGGAAACTCCTACAATGAGCAGTTCTTC.

This clone was seen only once. The DNA of the CDR3 is TGTGCCAGCAGTGAGACCGTCTACGAGCAGTACTTC. This codes for CASSETVYEQYF. The chain couples TRBV2 to TRBJ2-7; unclear D gene. The germline CDR1 and CDR2 sequences are SNHLY and FYNNEI. Trimming took 3 bases from V and 3 from J, leaving 6 bases between them. The CDR3 runs 12 residues.

This chain links TRBV7-9 with TRBJ1-4; D is undetermined. This CDR3 has 15 residues. The germline V gene has CDR1 SEHNR and CDR2 FQNEAQ (reference sequence). V lost 0 bases to trimming and J lost 5 bases, with 10 bases between them. The CDR3 coding sequence is TGTGCCAGCAGCTTAGCCGTTAGGGCAAATGAAAAACTGTTTTTT. This sequence encodes CASSLAVRANEKLFF.

The V and J genes are TRBV5-6 and TRBJ2-7; D might be TRBD1 (6 bases). V lost 0 bases to trimming and J lost 2 bases, with 12 bases between them. The germline gives CDR1 SGHDT, CDR2 YYEEEE. The CDR3 contains 15 residues. DNA for the CDR3: TGTGCCAGCAGCTTGGGGGGGCAGGACCCCTACGAGCAGTACTTC. This sequence encodes CASSLGGQDPYEQYF.

J is TRBJ2-7 and V is TRBV5-4, with 7 bases identical to TRBD1. The CDR3 has 14 amino acids. After removal of 4 bases from V and 3 bases from J, the junction contained 7 bases not matched to a gene. Germline values: CDR1 SGHNT, CDR2 YYREEE (reference sequence). The CDR3 DNA reads as TGTGCCAGCAGCAAACGGGACAGCCTCTACGAGCAGTACTTC. Protein: CASSKRDSLYEQYF.

V usage is TRBV28 and J usage is TRBJ2-2, with 9 bases that match TRBD2. CDR3 length equals 18 residues. Germline V CDR1 and CDR2: MDHEN, SYDVKM. The V and J ends lost 8 bases and 3 bases, in that order; junction bases with no gene match: 16. CDR3 loop: CASGIIAGGLLDTGELFF. The CDR3 bases are TGTGCCAGCGGTATTATTGCGGGGGGGCTTTTGGACACCGGGGAGCTGTTTTTT.

This rearrangement joins TRBV6-6 to TRBJ2-3; D remains ambiguous. The germline V and J ends were trimmed by 5 bases and 3 bases, with 6 bases remaining between them. This CDR3 is built from 12 residues. Germline V lookup: CDR1 MNHNY, CDR2 SVGAGI (reference sequence). CDR3 sequence (DNA): TGTGCCAGCAGTATAAGGACAGATACGCAGTATTTT. Translated: CASSIRTDTQYF.

The genes are TRBV4-1 and TRBJ2-7; the match to TRBD2 covers 11 bases. Germline CDR1 and CDR2: MGHRA and YSYEKL. V gave up 0 bases and J gave up 4 bases; unmatched junction bases: 8. This CDR3 is built from 17 residues. The CDR3 sequence: CASSQDSSGGGFYEQYF. The CDR3 DNA sequence: TGCGCCAGCAGCCAAGATAGTAGCGGGGGGGGATTTTACGAGCAGTACTTC.

The chain is built from TRBV9 and TRBJ2-1; unclear D gene. The CDR3 totals 13 residues. Per germline, CDR1 SGDLS and CDR2 YYNGEE. V was shortened by 3 bases and J by 6 bases, with 10 bases between the two germline ends. This CDR3 is CASSEDAFNEQFF. DNA for the CDR3: TGTGCCAGCAGCGAGGACGCCTTCAATGAGCAGTTCTTC.

The chain links TRBV30 to TRBJ2-3, with TRBD1 identical over 12 bases. CDR1 GTSNPN and CDR2 SVGIG come from the germline V gene (reference sequence). The V and J ends lost 5 bases and 4 bases, in that order; junction bases with no gene match: 10. CDR3 size: 16 residues. CDR3 coding DNA: TGTGCCTGGGTGAACAGGGACAGGGGGCTTGCAGATACGCAGTATTTT. It codes for CAWVNRDRGLADTQYF. Together with reference TRBV30 and TRBJ2-3, the CDR3 gives the full variable domain: SQTIHQWPATLVQPVGSPLSLECTVEGTSNPNLYWYRQAAGRGLQLLFYSVGIGQISSEVPQNLSASRPQDRQFILSSKKLLLSDSGFYLCAWVNRDRGLADTQYFGPGTRLTVL.

As regards this clone: The same CDR3 also results from other DNA sequences found in this sample. The chain has TRBV27 and TRBJ2-7; TRBD1 is a possible D gene (5 bases). CDR1 and CDR2 (germline): MNHEY, SMNVEV (reference sequence). V was clipped by 6 bases and J by 1 base, with 10 bases between them. The length of the CDR3 is 13 residues. The CDR3 sequence is CASSSDSSYEQYF. DNA of the CDR3: TGTGCCAGCAGCTCCGACAGTTCCTACGAGCAGTACTTC.

J is TRBJ2-2 and V is TRBV5-1; the D gene could be TRBD1 or TRBD2 (5 bases each). Germline CDR1 reads SGHRS; CDR2 reads YFSETQ. The CDR3 is made up of 16 amino acids. V was pared by 4 bases and J by 1 base, with 14 bases between. DNA for the CDR3: TGCGCCAGCAGCACACCGGGACGGAAGAACACCGGGGAGCTGTTTTTT. Translated: CASSTPGRKNTGELFF.

This rearrangement joins TRBV13 to TRBJ1-1; maybe TRBD1 (6 bases). V was cut by 6 bases and J by 8 bases, with 22 bases left in between. This CDR3 has 15 residues. Looked up from germline, CDR1 is PRHDT and CDR2 is FYEKMQ (reference sequence). The CDR3 here is CASSLGHRAAGEAFF. CDR3 nucleotide sequence: TGTGCCAGCAGTCTGGGGCACAGGGCTGCCGGGGAAGCTTTCTTT.

The chain couples TRBV2 to TRBJ2-7; TRBD1 aligns across 8 bases. V lost 6 bases and J lost 4; bases outside the gene matches: 8. Germline V CDR1 and CDR2: SNHLY, FYNNEI. The CDR3 covers 14 residues. The CDR3 here is CASREQGEWYEQYF. The CDR3 DNA reads TGTGCCAGCAGGGAACAGGGGGAATGGTACGAGCAGTACTTC.

The rearrangement links TRBV6-5 to TRBJ2-4, with D possibly TRBD2 on 6 matching bases. Germline loops: CDR1 MNHEY, CDR2 SVGAGI. This CDR3 has 14 residues. Trimming took 6 bases from V and 0 from J, leaving 9 bases between them. CDR3 sequence: CASRPGVAKNIQYF. CDR3 DNA sequence: TGTGCCAGCAGACCGGGGGTAGCCAAAAACATTCAGTACTTC.

J is TRBJ2-3 and V is TRBV11-2; D is uncertain. The CDR3 has 14 residues. V was clipped by 5 bases and J by 0 bases, with 9 bases between them. CDR1 and CDR2 (germline): SGHAT, FQNNGV. The CDR3 coding sequence is TGTGCCAGCAGCCTAGTGTTAAGCACAGATACGCAGTATTTT. It specifies CASSLVLSTDTQYF.